These 24 T cell receptor beta chains share one sample of origin, sequenced in a study of Graves' ophthalmopathy and Graves' hyperthyroidism. Amplified material comprised TCR beta CDR3 regions derived from RNA transcripts. After a first-round RT-PCR with HTBI primers, a second-round multiplex PCR was run. TCRdb fed the multiplex PCR reads into MiXCR, producing one record per CDR3 protein. The repertoire holds approximately 500,000 distinct CDR3 sequences, approximately 15% seen once, with over 7.5% in the top ten. Sequencing was done on a sample of blood. The receptors shown here come from a young woman with Graves' ophthalmopathy.

The sample holds a few counts of this clonotype. An end of the junction does not agree with germline; a read error may underlie this. This sequence joins TRBV6-1 and TRBJ2-7; 7 bases line up with TRBD1. Germline loops: CDR1 MNHNS, CDR2 SASEGT. The CDR3 covers 10 residues. The CDR3 DNA reads as TGTGCCAGCAGTTCGGACAGGTACAACTTC. Amino acid sequence: CASSSDRYNF.

In this sample, this clonotype turned up a few times. V usage is TRBV30 and J usage is TRBJ1-2, with 11 bases identical to TRBD1. The germline CDR1 and CDR2 sequences are GTSNPN and SVGIG (reference sequence). V was pared by 4 bases and J by 8 bases, with 6 bases of the junction left unmatched. The CDR3 loop spans 13 amino acids. DNA of the CDR3: TGTGCCTGGAATCCGGACAGGGGGCACGGCTACACCTTC. Its translation is CAWNPDRGHGYTF.

This clonotype was recorded many times. V usage is TRBV29-1 and J usage is TRBJ1-1; D possibly corresponds to TRBD1 (5 bases). Per the germline V gene, CDR1 is SQVTM and CDR2 is ANQGSEA. Trimming pared 5 bases from V and 0 bases from J, leaving 10 bases between. This CDR3 comprises 13 residues. The CDR3 spells CSVRGHLNTEAFF. In nucleotides, the CDR3 is TGCAGCGTTAGAGGACACTTGAACACTGAAGCTTTCTTT.

The rearrangement uses TRBV6-8 and TRBJ1-1; 11 bases map to TRBD1. CDR1 is MNHGY and CDR2 is SAAAGT in the germline V gene. The CDR3 extends over 12 amino acids. The CDR3 is CAYGQGATEAFF. The CDR3 DNA is TGTGCATACGGACAGGGGGCTACTGAAGCTTTCTTT.

This clonotype was recorded once. The rearrangement uses TRBV27 and TRBJ2-7, with D hard to call. The ends were cut back, 7 bases at V and 4 bases at J, with 11 bases in the middle. In germline, CDR1 is MNHEY, CDR2 SMNVEV (reference sequence). CDR3 length: 12 residues. DNA for the CDR3: TGTGCCAGCACGGACGGGTTGTACGAGCAGTACTTC. It translates to CASTDGLYEQYF.

In this sample, this clonotype turned up many times. The chain has TRBV7-2 and TRBJ2-7; the D call may be TRBD1 or TRBD2 (5 bases each). Looked up from germline, CDR1 is SGHTA and CDR2 is FQGNSA. The CDR3 totals 14 residues. The ends were cut back, 5 bases at V and 4 bases at J, with 15 bases in the middle. CDR3 residues: CASSPVTGAYEQYF. Here the CDR3 DNA reads TGTGCCAGCAGCCCCGTAACCGGGGCTTACGAGCAGTACTTC.

About this clonotype itself: At one of its ends the junction is not consistent with the germline gene, which may arise from a read error. V and J are TRBV20-1 and TRBJ2-7; 9 bases align to TRBD2. Germline CDR1 is DFQATT and CDR2 is SNEGSKA (reference sequence). CDR3 size: 14 residues. CDR3 nucleotide sequence: TGCAGTGCCCAGGGACTAGCTAACTCCTACGACCAGTACTTC. Translating gives CSAQGLANSYDQYF.

The J gene is TRBJ1-5, the V gene TRBV6-5; D is unresolved. Trimming removed 3 bases from V and 0 bases from J, with 9 bases in between. The germline V gene encodes CDR1 MNHEY and CDR2 SVGAGI. This CDR3 is 15 amino acids long. CDR3 in amino acids: CASSYGRGSNQPQHF. DNA for the CDR3: TGTGCCAGCAGTTATGGTCGGGGTAGCAATCAGCCCCAGCATTTT.

This clonotype turned up a few times. The rearrangement joins TRBV4-1 to TRBJ2-6; 10 nucleotides agree with TRBD1. J lost 2 bases, V lost 2 bases, and 6 bases had no gene match. There are 18 residues in the CDR3. Germline assignment: CDR1 MGHRA and CDR2 YSYEKL. The CDR3 DNA reads as TGCGCCAGCAGCCAACCGGGACAGGGGTTTACTGGGGCCAACGTCCTGACTTTC. This encodes CASSQPGQGFTGANVLTF.

The chain has TRBV5-1 and TRBJ2-2; either TRBD1 or TRBD2 may fit D (6 bases each). With 2 bases removed from V and 8 bases from J, the gap between germline ends came to 10 bases. Germline V gene data show CDR1 as SGHRS and CDR2 as YFSETQ. The CDR3 is 13 residues long. As DNA, the CDR3 is TGCGCCAGCAGCTTCGGGGGCGAGGGGGAGCTGTTTTTT. Amino acids: CASSFGGEGELFF.

The chain joins TRBV20-1 to TRBJ2-7; 7 nucleotides align to TRBD1. V was clipped by 2 bases and J by 6 bases; unmatched bases: 7. The CDR3 is 13 amino acids. Germline V gene lookup returns CDR1 DFQATT and CDR2 SNEGSKA (reference sequence). CDR3 loop: CSARRQGSGEQYF. The CDR3 coding sequence is TGCAGTGCTAGAAGACAGGGAAGCGGCGAGCAGTACTTC.

Ten or more counts support this clonotype. The J gene is TRBJ1-6, the V gene TRBV13; no clear D gene. The CDR3 consists of 16 residues. Trimming removed 3 bases at V and 4 bases at J, with 13 bases between. Per the germline V gene, CDR1 is PRHDT and CDR2 is FYEKMQ (reference sequence). CDR3 nucleotide sequence: TGTGCCAGCAGCTTCGAAGGGAGAGGATATAATTCACCCCTCCACTTT. It yields the protein CASSFEGRGYNSPLHF. Full variable domain (outside the CDR3, taken from reference TRBV13 and TRBJ1-6): AAGVIQSPRHLIKEKRETATLKCYPIPRHDTVYWYQQGPGQDPQFLISFYEKMQSDKGSIPDRFSAQQFSDYHSELNMSSLELGDSALYFCASSFEGRGYNSPLHFGNGTRLTVT.

In nucleotides, the CDR3 is TGTGCCAGCAGCCGTATCAGGACTAGCGGGAGACAAGAGACCCAGTACTTC. This translates into CASSRIRTSGRQETQYF. The chain has TRBV11-1 and TRBJ2-5; 13 bases fit TRBD2. Trimming cost V 5 bases and J 2 bases; bases outside gene matches: 8. Germline CDR1 SGHAT, CDR2 FQDESV (reference sequence). The CDR3 runs to 17 residues.

The chain carries TRBV12-3 or TRBV12-4 and TRBJ2-5; D possibly corresponds to TRBD1 (5 bases). The CDR3 has 12 amino acids. Trimming stripped 5 bases from V and 7 bases from J, with 11 bases between. Here the CDR3 reads CASSTGPWTQYF. DNA for the CDR3: TGTGCCAGCAGTACAGGCCCATGGACCCAGTACTTC.

This clonotype was detected many times. With a much larger clone just one base away, this may be a read error. The chain combines TRBV2 with TRBJ2-7; possibly TRBD1 or TRBD2 for D (5 bases each). Germline-derived CDR1 and CDR2 are SNHLY and FYNNEI. This CDR3 contains 13 residues. CDR3 coding DNA: TGTGCCAGCAGGGGGGTTGCTGGGAACGAGCGGTACTTC. Protein product: CASRGVAGNERYF.

In this sample, this clonotype turned up many times. The chain couples TRBV6-1 to TRBJ1-2, with D uncertain. The CDR3 has 16 residues. Germline V gives CDR1 MNHNS, CDR2 SASEGT. With 1 base removed from V and 0 bases from J, the gap between germline ends came to 12 bases. CDR3 nucleotides: TGTGCCAGCAGTGAAGAATTATCCTTTTCTAACTATGGCTACACCTTC. Its translation: CASSEELSFSNYGYTF.

A few counts support this clonotype. J is TRBJ2-7 and V is TRBV19, with no clear D. Trimming shortened V by 1 base and J by 3 bases, and 7 bases separated the two germline ends. Per germline, CDR1 LNHDA and CDR2 SQIVND (reference sequence). This CDR3 has 13 residues. This chain's CDR3 is CASSIAVGYEQYF. CDR3 bases: TGTGCCAGTAGTATAGCGGTTGGCTACGAGCAGTACTTC.

This clonotype was seen more than once but under ten times. The V and J genes are TRBV20-1 and TRBJ2-7; TRBD1 might be the D (7 bases). The V end lost 0 bases, the J end lost 4 bases, and 16 bases lay between the germline ends. Looked up from germline, CDR1 is DFQATT and CDR2 is SNEGSKA (reference sequence). The CDR3 sequence is 15 residues long. The CDR3 coding sequence is TGCAGTGCTAGAGATCGGAGGCAGGGGGGTTACGAGCAGTACTTC. Amino acids: CSARDRRQGGYEQYF.

On this clonotype itself: One end of the junction varies from germline; a read error may be responsible. This chain joins TRBV27 and TRBJ1-1, with no clear D. Germline V gives CDR1 MNHEY, CDR2 SMNVEV (reference sequence). This CDR3 has 15 amino acids. CDR3 amino acids: CASRISPTFNTEACF. The CDR3 bases are TGTGCCAGCAGGATATCCCCGACCTTTAACACTGAAGCTTGCTTT.

This clonotype was seen more than once but under ten times. V and J are TRBV3-1 and TRBJ2-5, with D possibly being TRBD2 (5 bases). Germline CDR1 is LGHDT and CDR2 is YNNKEL (reference sequence). The CDR3 runs 15 residues. Trimming took off 0 bases at V and 1 base at J, with 9 bases between the two ends. CDR3 in amino acids: CASSQDPTTQETQYF. The CDR3 nucleotides are TGTGCCAGCAGCCAAGATCCGACTACCCAAGAGACCCAGTACTTC.

This clonotype showed up many times. CDR3 in amino acids: CASDSGRSTEAFF. The CDR3 nucleotides read TGTGCCAGCGACTCAGGGAGGAGCACTGAAGCTTTCTTT. The chain combines TRBV6-1 with TRBJ1-1; a weak D match, TRBD1 (5 bases). With 8 bases removed from V and 4 bases from J, the gap between germline ends came to 14 bases. Germline CDR1 reads MNHNS; CDR2 reads SASEGT. CDR3 length equals 13 residues.

This clonotype was picked up many times. CDR3 protein: CSARESGQPQHF. The CDR3 nucleotides are TGCAGTGCTAGAGAATCCGGTCAGCCCCAGCATTTT. The V and J genes are TRBV20-1 and TRBJ1-5; D is ambiguous. Trimming pared 0 bases from V and 6 bases from J, leaving 6 bases between. CDR1 DFQATT and CDR2 SNEGSKA come from the germline V gene (reference sequence). This CDR3 is built from 12 residues.

This clonotype was detected ten times or more. The chain joins TRBV6-5 to TRBJ1-2; D is ambiguous. This CDR3 is built from 13 residues. Between the trimmed V and J ends, which lost 2 bases and 8 bases, there was a span of 12 bases. Germline V gene lookup returns CDR1 MNHEY and CDR2 SVGAGI. The CDR3 is CASSYSGGGGYTF. CDR3 sequence (DNA): TGTGCCAGCAGTTACAGCGGAGGAGGCGGCTACACCTTC.

This clonotype has at least ten counts. The chain employs TRBV20-1 and TRBJ2-7, with 8 bases fitting TRBD2. Per germline, CDR1 DFQATT and CDR2 SNEGSKA (reference sequence). This CDR3 spans 15 amino acids. With V trimmed by 0 bases and J by 0 bases, 4 bases remained unmatched. The CDR3 bases are TGCAGTGCTAGAGATAGGCGGGGGGCCTCCTACGAGCAGTACTTC. Its translation: CSARDRRGASYEQYF.